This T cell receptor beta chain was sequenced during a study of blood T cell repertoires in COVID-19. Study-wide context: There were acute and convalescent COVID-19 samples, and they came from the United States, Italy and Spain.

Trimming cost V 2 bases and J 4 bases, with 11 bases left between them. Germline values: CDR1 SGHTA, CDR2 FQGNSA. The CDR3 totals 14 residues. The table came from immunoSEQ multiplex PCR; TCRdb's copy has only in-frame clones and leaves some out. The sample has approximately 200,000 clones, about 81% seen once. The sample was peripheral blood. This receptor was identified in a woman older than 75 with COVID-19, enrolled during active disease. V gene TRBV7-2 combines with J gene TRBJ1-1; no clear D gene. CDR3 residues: CASSLISSLTEAFF. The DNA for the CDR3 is TGTGCCAGCAGCTTAATCTCGTCTCTCACTGAAGCTTTCTTT.